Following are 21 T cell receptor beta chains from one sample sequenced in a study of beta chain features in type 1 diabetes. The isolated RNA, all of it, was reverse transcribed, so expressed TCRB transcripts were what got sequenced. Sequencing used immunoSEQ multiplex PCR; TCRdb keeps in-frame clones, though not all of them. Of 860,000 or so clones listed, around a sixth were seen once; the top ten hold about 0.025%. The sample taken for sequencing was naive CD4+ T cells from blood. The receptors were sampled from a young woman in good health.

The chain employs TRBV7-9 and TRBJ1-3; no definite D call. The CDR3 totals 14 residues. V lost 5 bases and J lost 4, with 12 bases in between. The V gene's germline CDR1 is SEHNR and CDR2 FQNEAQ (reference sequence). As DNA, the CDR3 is TGTGCCAGCAGCCTGCAGACTCCGGGAAACACCATATATTTT. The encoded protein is CASSLQTPGNTIYF.

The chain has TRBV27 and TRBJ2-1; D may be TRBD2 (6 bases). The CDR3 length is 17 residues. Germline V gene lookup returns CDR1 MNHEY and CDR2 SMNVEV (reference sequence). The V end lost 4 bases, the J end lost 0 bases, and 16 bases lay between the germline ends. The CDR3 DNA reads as TGTGCCAGCAGTTCGACAAGTCGGGGGTTCTCCTACAATGAGCAGTTCTTC. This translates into CASSSTSRGFSYNEQFF.

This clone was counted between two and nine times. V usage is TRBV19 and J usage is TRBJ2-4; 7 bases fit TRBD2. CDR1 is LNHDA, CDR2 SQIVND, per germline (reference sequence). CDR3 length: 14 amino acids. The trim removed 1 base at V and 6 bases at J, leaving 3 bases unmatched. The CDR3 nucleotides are TGTGCCAGTAGTATAGGGGCTAGCGGAAACATTCAGTACTTC. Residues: CASSIGASGNIQYF.

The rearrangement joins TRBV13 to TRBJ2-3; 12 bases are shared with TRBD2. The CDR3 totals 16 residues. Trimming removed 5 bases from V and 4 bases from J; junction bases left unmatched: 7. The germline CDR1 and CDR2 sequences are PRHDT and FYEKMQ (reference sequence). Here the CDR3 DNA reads TGTGCCAGCAGCGATCGGACTAGCGGGACTCCAGATACGCAGTATTTT. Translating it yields CASSDRTSGTPDTQYF.

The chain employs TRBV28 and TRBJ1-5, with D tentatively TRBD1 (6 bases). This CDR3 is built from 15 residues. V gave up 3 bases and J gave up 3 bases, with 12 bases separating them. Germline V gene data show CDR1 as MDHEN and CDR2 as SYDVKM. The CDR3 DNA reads TGTGCCAGCAGTTTCGACGGGACACTCAATCAGCCCCAGCATTTT. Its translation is CASSFDGTLNQPQHF.

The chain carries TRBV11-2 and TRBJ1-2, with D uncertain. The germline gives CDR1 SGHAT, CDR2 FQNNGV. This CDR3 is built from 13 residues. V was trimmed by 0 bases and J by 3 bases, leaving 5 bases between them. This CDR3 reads CASSLDGDYGYTF. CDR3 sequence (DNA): TGTGCCAGCAGCTTAGACGGAGACTATGGCTACACCTTC. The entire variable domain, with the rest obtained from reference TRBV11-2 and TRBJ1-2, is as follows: EAGVAQSPRYKIIEKRQSVAFWCNPISGHATLYWYQQILGQGPKLLIQFQNNGVVDDSQLPKDRFSAERLKGVDSTLKIQPAKLEDSAVYLCASSLDGDYGYTFGSGTRLTVV.

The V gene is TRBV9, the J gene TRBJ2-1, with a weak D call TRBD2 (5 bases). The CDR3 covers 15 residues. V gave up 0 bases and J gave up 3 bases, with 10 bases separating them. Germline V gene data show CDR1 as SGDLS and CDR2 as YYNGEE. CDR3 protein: CASSVGVRDYNEQFF. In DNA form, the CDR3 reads TGTGCCAGCAGCGTAGGCGTTCGGGACTACAATGAGCAGTTCTTC.

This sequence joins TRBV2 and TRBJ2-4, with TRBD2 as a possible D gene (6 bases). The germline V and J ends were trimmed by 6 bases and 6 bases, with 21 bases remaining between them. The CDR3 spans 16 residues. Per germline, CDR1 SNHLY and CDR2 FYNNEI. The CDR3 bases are TGTGCCAGCAGCGCCACGGTCCGGGAGATTGTAAACATTCAGTACTTC. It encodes CASSATVREIVNIQYF.

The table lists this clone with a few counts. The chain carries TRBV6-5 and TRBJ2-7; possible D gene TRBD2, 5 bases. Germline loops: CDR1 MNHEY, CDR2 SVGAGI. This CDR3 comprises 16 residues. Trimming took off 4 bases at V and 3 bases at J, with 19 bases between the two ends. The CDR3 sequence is CASSSPRTDGLYEQYF. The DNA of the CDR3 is TGTGCCAGCAGTTCCCCCAGGACCGACGGACTCTACGAGCAGTACTTC.

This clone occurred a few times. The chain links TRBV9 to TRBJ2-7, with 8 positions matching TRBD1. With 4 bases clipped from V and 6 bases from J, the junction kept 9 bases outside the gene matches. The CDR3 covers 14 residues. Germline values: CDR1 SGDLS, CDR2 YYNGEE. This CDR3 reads CASSPRTGPSEQYF. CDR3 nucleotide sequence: TGTGCCAGCAGCCCCCGGACAGGGCCGTCCGAGCAGTACTTC.

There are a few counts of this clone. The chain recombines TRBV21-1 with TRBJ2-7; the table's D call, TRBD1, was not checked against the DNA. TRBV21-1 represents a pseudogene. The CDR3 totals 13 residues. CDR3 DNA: TGTGCCAGCAGCATTAGACAAACCTACGAGCAGTACTTC. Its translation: CASSIRQTYEQYF.

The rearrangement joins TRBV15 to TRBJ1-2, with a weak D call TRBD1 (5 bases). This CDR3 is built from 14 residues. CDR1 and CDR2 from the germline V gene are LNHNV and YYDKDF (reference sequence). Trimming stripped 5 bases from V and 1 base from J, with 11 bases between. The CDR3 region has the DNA TGTGCCACCAGCGGGGGAAGCAATAACTATGGCTACACCTTC. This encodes CATSGGSNNYGYTF.

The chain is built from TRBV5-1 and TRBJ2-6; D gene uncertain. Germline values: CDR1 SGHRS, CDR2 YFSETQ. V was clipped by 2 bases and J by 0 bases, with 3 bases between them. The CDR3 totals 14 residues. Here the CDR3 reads CASSFFSGANVLTF. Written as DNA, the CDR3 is TGCGCCAGCAGCTTTTTCTCTGGGGCCAACGTCCTGACTTTC.

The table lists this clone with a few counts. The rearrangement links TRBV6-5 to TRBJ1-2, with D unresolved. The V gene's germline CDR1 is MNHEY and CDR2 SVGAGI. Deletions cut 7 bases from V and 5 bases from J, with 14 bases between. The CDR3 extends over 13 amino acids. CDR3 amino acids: CASTNGQLYGYTF. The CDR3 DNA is TGTGCCAGCACAAACGGGCAGTTGTATGGCTACACCTTC.

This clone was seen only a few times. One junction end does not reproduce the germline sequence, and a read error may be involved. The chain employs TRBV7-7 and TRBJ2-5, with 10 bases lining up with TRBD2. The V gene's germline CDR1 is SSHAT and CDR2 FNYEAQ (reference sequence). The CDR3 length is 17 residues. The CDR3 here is CASSLAPSGSRPGTQYF. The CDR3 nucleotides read TGTGCTAGCAGCTTAGCCCCTAGCGGGAGCCGCCCCGGGACCCAGTACTTC.

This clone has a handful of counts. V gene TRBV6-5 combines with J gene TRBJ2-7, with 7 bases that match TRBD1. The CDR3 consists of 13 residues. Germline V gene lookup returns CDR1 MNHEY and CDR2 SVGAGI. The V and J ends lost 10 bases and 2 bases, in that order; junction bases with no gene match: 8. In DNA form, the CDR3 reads TGTGCCATCATGACAGGGAATACCTACGAGCAGTACTTC. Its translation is CAIMTGNTYEQYF.

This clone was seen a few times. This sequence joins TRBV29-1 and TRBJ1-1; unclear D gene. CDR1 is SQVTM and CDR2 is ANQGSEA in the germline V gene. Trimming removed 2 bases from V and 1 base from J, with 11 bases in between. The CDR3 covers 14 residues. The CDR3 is CSVELLSANTEAFF. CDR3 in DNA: TGCAGCGTTGAACTGTTGTCAGCGAACACTGAAGCTTTCTTT.

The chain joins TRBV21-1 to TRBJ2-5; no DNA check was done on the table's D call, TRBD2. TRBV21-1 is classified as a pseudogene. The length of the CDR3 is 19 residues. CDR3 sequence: CASSNKGTFAGTRVETQYF. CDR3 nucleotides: TGTGCCAGCAGCAATAAGGGGACGTTCGCCGGGACTCGCGTAGAGACCCAGTACTTC.

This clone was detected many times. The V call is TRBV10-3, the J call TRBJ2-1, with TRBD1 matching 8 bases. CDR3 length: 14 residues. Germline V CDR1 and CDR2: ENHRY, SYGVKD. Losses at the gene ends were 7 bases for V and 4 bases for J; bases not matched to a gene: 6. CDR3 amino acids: CAITRDRSYNEQFF. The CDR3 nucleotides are TGTGCCATCACCCGGGACAGGAGTTACAATGAGCAGTTCTTC.

The CDR3 region is CSVEDIRGGLAGVWCNEQFF. DNA for the CDR3: TGCAGCGTTGAAGACATCCGTGGGGGACTAGCGGGAGTATGGTGCAATGAGCAGTTCTTC. The V call is TRBV29-1, the J call TRBJ2-1; 14 nucleotides agree with TRBD2. The CDR3 is 20 residues long. Germline trimming cut 0 bases from V and 6 bases from J; bases unmatched to any gene: 16. Germline lookup yields CDR1 SQVTM and CDR2 ANQGSEA.

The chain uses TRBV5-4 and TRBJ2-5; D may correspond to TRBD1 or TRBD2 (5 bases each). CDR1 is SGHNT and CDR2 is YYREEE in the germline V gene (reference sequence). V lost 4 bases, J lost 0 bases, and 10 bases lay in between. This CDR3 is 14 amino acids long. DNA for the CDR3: TGTGCCAGCAGCATAGGGACGGACCAAGAGACCCAGTACTTC. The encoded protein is CASSIGTDQETQYF. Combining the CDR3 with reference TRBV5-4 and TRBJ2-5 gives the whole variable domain ETGVTQSPTHLIKTRGQQVTLRCSSQSGHNTVSWYQQALGQGPQFIFQYYREEENGRGNFPPRFSGLQFPNYSSELNVNALELDDSALYLCASSIGTDQETQYFGPGTRLLVL.